These 24 T cell receptor beta chains originate from one sample sequenced in a study of cytomegalovirus exposure and HLA in healthy donors. Amplification used 60 Vbeta primers and 13 Jbeta primers. Produced via immunoSEQ multiplex PCR; TCRdb's table is partial and in-frame only. The listing contains some 70,000 clones. Sequenced input: PBMCs. These receptors were collected from a middle-aged man in good health and CMV-seronegative.

The chain is built from TRBV6-6 and TRBJ2-2; 7 nucleotides match TRBD2. With 2 bases clipped from V and 0 bases from J, the junction kept 3 bases outside the gene matches. The CDR3 extends over 16 amino acids. CDR1 is MNHNY and CDR2 is SVGAGI in the germline V gene (reference sequence). The CDR3 nucleotides are TGTGCCAGCAGTTACAAGCGGGAAGCGAACACCGGGGAGCTGTTTTTT. It is translated as CASSYKREANTGELFF.

The chain has TRBV2 and TRBJ2-3; 9 nucleotides match TRBD1. The junction had 5 bases not matched to a gene; V was cut back by 9 bases and J by 7 bases. Germline CDR1 SNHLY, CDR2 FYNNEI. This CDR3 is 12 amino acids long. CDR3 in DNA: TGTGCCAGTGGGACAGGGCAATATACGCAGTATTTT. The encoded protein is CASGTGQYTQYF.

The rearrangement links TRBV7-6 to TRBJ2-5, with TRBD1 matching over 7 bases. This CDR3 has 14 residues. V lost 5 bases to trimming and J lost 0 bases; unmatched junction nucleotides: 3. Germline CDR1 SGHVS, CDR2 FNYEAQ. The CDR3 spells CASSQGEYQETQYF. The CDR3 nucleotides are TGTGCCAGCAGCCAGGGGGAGTACCAAGAGACCCAGTACTTC.

The chain recombines TRBV6-4 with TRBJ1-5, with a weak D call TRBD1 (6 bases). CDR3 length: 13 residues. The V gene lost 5 bases and the J gene lost 1 base, with 6 bases spanning the gap. Germline V CDR1 and CDR2: MRHNA, SNTAGT. In DNA, the CDR3 is TGTGCCAGCAGTCAGGGGAGCAATCAGCCCCAGCATTTT. It yields the protein CASSQGSNQPQHF.

The chain carries TRBV11-3 and TRBJ2-1; D is possibly TRBD2 (6 bases). The V end was cut by 4 bases, the J end by 4 bases, with 17 bases between. Per germline, CDR1 SGHNT and CDR2 YENEEA. The length of the CDR3 is 16 residues. The CDR3 sequence is CASSSTSQAGYNEQFF. DNA for the CDR3: TGTGCCAGCAGCTCGACCTCTCAGGCGGGATACAATGAGCAGTTCTTC.

This chain links TRBV5-4 with TRBJ2-3; 7 positions agree with TRBD1. V gave up 4 bases and J gave up 4 bases; unmatched junction bases: 3. Germline CDR1 is SGHNT and CDR2 is YYREEE (reference sequence). The CDR3 is made up of 13 amino acids. CDR3 nucleotides: TGTGCCAGCAGCCAGACAGGGTCAGATACGCAGTATTTT. Translated, it gives CASSQTGSDTQYF.

This chain links TRBV27 with TRBJ2-2; tentatively, D is TRBD1 (6 bases). The CDR3 contains 16 residues. The germline gives CDR1 MNHEY, CDR2 SMNVEV (reference sequence). The ends were cut back, 5 bases at V and 2 bases at J, with 15 bases in the middle. The CDR3 sequence: CASSPRSTGNTGELFF. CDR3 nucleotides: TGTGCCAGCAGTCCGCGATCGACAGGAAACACCGGGGAGCTGTTTTTT.

This rearrangement joins TRBV28 to TRBJ1-2, with a weak D call TRBD1 (6 bases). This CDR3 comprises 16 residues. Germline V CDR1 and CDR2: MDHEN, SYDVKM. The V end lost 6 bases, the J end lost 3 bases, and 20 bases lay between the germline ends. The CDR3 spells CASSVTGLGYYYGYTF. The CDR3 bases are TGTGCCAGCAGCGTGACAGGCCTGGGGTATTACTATGGCTACACCTTC.

The genes are TRBV9 and TRBJ2-5; weak D call: TRBD2 (6 bases). The CDR3 loop spans 20 amino acids. Trimming took off 4 bases at V and 3 bases at J, with 31 bases between the two ends. Germline CDR1 SGDLS, CDR2 YYNGEE. CDR3 sequence (DNA): TGTGCCAGCAGCCGCACCCCGGACTACCTCCTCGAAAACGAAAAAGAGACCCAGTACTTC. Translation: CASSRTPDYLLENEKETQYF.

The chain couples TRBV30 to TRBJ1-2; D gene ambiguous. The CDR3 consists of 11 residues. Looked up from germline, CDR1 is GTSNPN and CDR2 is SVGIG (reference sequence). V shed 2 bases and J shed 4 bases, with 5 bases lying between them. CDR3 DNA: TGTGCCTGGAGTCGCGGCTATGGCTACACCTTC. Translating it yields CAWSRGYGYTF. The variable domain in full, completed from reference TRBV30 and TRBJ1-2, reads SQTIHQWPATLVQPVGSPLSLECTVEGTSNPNLYWYRQAAGRGLQLLFYSVGIGQISSEVPQNLSASRPQDRQFILSSKKLLLSDSGFYLCAWSRGYGYTFGSGTRLTVV.

The chain links TRBV4-2 to TRBJ2-6, with a tentative D call TRBD2 (6 bases). Trimming removed 2 bases at V and 2 bases at J, with 13 bases between. The CDR3 has 17 residues. The V gene's germline CDR1 is LGHNA and CDR2 YNFKEQ. The CDR3 protein is CASSQNNPGAGANVLTF. Here the CDR3 DNA reads TGTGCCAGCAGCCAAAACAACCCGGGGGCTGGGGCCAACGTCCTGACTTTC.

The chain is built from TRBV9 and TRBJ1-6; no firm D call. The V end lost 0 bases, the J end lost 7 bases, and 17 bases lay between the germline ends. This CDR3 has 17 amino acids. The germline V gene encodes CDR1 SGDLS and CDR2 YYNGEE. The CDR3 spells CASSVGEQISRNSPLHF. CDR3 coding DNA: TGTGCCAGCAGCGTAGGAGAACAGATTTCTCGAAATTCACCCCTCCACTTT.

The chain has TRBV6-6 and TRBJ2-1; 10 bases align to TRBD2. CDR3 length: 14 amino acids. In germline, CDR1 is MNHNY, CDR2 SVGAGI (reference sequence). Trimming cost V 5 bases and J 5 bases; bases outside gene matches: 3. CDR3 loop: CASSLAGADNEQFF. The CDR3, as DNA: TGTGCCAGCAGTCTAGCGGGGGCCGACAATGAGCAGTTCTTC.

CDR3 in amino acids: CASSKPGRVGELFF. For the CDR3, the DNA is TGTGCCAGCAGCAAACCGGGGAGGGTGGGGGAGCTGTTTTTT. V gene TRBV28 combines with J gene TRBJ2-2; 7 bases line up with TRBD2. Per the germline V gene, CDR1 is MDHEN and CDR2 is SYDVKM. The CDR3 has 14 residues. V was pared by 6 bases and J by 8 bases, with 9 bases of the junction left unmatched.

The chain recombines TRBV15 with TRBJ1-2; 9 bases are shared with TRBD1. Trimming at V came to 3 bases and at J to 2 bases, leaving 4 bases not matched to a gene. Germline V gene lookup returns CDR1 LNHNV and CDR2 YYDKDF (reference sequence). This CDR3 is 15 amino acids long. This CDR3 reads CATSSWDRANYGYTF. CDR3 nucleotide sequence: TGTGCCACCAGCAGCTGGGACAGGGCCAACTATGGCTACACCTTC.

The chain joins TRBV18 to TRBJ1-5; 10 nucleotides match TRBD1. Germline CDR1 and CDR2: KGHSH and LQKENI. The trim removed 3 bases at V and 2 bases at J, leaving 1 base unmatched. The CDR3 spans 15 residues. The CDR3 region has the DNA TGTGCCAGCTCACCGGGGACAGGGGGCAATCAGCCCCAGCATTTT. Protein sequence: CASSPGTGGNQPQHF.

The rearrangement joins TRBV2 to TRBJ2-5, with a tentative D call TRBD1 (5 bases). The V and J ends lost 4 bases and 2 bases respectively, with 11 bases between them. CDR3 size: 14 residues. From germline, CDR1 is SNHLY and CDR2 FYNNEI. The CDR3 sequence: CASSVWTIQETQYF. As DNA, the CDR3 is TGTGCCAGCAGTGTTTGGACAATTCAAGAGACCCAGTACTTC. Based on the CDR3 plus reference TRBV2 and TRBJ2-5, the full variable domain is EPEVTQTPSHQVTQMGQEVILRCVPISNHLYFYWYRQILGQKVEFLVSFYNNEISEKSEIFDDQFSVERPDGSNFTLKIRSTKLEDSAMYFCASSVWTIQETQYFGPGTRLLVL.

The CDR3 bases are TGTGCCAGCAACCGTCGACAGGGGACGAACACCGGGGAGCTGTTTTTT. Its protein is CASNRRQGTNTGELFF. The chain recombines TRBV5-6 with TRBJ2-2, with 8 bases lining up with TRBD1. The V gene's germline CDR1 is SGHDT and CDR2 YYEEEE. The junction had 7 bases not matched to a gene; V was cut back by 6 bases and J by 0 bases. The CDR3 sequence is 16 residues long.

The V gene is TRBV30, the J gene TRBJ2-1; 7 bases align to TRBD2. The J segment lost 3 bases and the V segment lost 6 bases, leaving 8 bases of the junction unmatched. The CDR3 loop spans 14 amino acids. The V gene's germline CDR1 is GTSNPN and CDR2 SVGIG (reference sequence). Written as DNA, the CDR3 is TGTGCCTGCCCGCGGAGCGGGGACTACAATGAGCAGTTCTTC. Protein: CACPRSGDYNEQFF.

Here the CDR3 reads CASSSPRDRGSEQFF. CDR3 bases: TGTGCCAGCAGTTCACCCCGGGACAGGGGTAGTGAGCAGTTCTTC. The chain has TRBV6-5 and TRBJ2-1, with 10 positions matching TRBD1. Unmatched junction bases numbered 9, after V lost 4 bases and J lost 9 bases. The CDR3 contains 15 residues. Germline V lookup: CDR1 MNHEY, CDR2 SVGAGI.

This chain joins TRBV7-6 and TRBJ2-5; TRBD2 aligns across 12 bases. V lost 5 bases to trimming and J lost 4 bases; unmatched junction nucleotides: 5. CDR1 and CDR2 from the germline V gene are SGHVS and FNYEAQ. The CDR3 contains 15 residues. The CDR3 loop reads CASSRGTSGLETQYF. The CDR3 region has the DNA TGTGCCAGCAGCCGCGGGACTAGCGGGCTAGAGACCCAGTACTTC.

V and J are TRBV9 and TRBJ2-3; TRBD2 aligns across 12 bases. CDR1 is SGDLS, CDR2 YYNGEE, per germline. The V gene end was trimmed by 5 bases and the J gene end by 0 bases; junction bases not matched to a gene: 7. CDR3 length equals 17 residues. CDR3: CASSGLAGKTSTDTQYF. The CDR3 bases are TGTGCCAGCAGTGGACTAGCGGGGAAAACTAGCACAGATACGCAGTATTTT.

The chain recombines TRBV28 with TRBJ1-2, with 8 bases that match TRBD1. This CDR3 is built from 15 residues. Germline assignment: CDR1 MDHEN and CDR2 SYDVKM. Trimming took 5 bases from V and 4 from J; bases not matched to a gene: 9. The DNA for the CDR3 is TGTGCCAGCAGTCAGGGACAGGCTGTCACCTATGGCTACACCTTC. Translation: CASSQGQAVTYGYTF.

The CDR3 region has the DNA TGCGCCAGCAGCCAGGGGGGTTATGCGGCGGATACGCAGTATTTT. Amino acid sequence: CASSQGGYAADTQYF. V and J are TRBV4-1 and TRBJ2-3; possible D gene TRBD2, 6 bases. Trimming took off 3 bases at V and 6 bases at J, with 16 bases between the two ends. The CDR3 runs 15 residues. Germline V gives CDR1 MGHRA, CDR2 YSYEKL.